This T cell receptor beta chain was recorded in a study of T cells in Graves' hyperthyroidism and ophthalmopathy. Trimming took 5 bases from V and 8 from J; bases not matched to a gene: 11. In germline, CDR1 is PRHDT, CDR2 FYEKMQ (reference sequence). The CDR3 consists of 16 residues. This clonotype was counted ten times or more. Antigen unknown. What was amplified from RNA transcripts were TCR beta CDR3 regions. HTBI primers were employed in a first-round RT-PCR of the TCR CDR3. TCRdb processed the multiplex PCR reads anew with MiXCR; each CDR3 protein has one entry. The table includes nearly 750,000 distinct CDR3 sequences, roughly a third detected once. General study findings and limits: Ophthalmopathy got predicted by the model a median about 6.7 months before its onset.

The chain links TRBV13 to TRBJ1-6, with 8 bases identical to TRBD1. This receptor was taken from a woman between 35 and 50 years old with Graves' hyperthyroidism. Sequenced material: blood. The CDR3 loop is CASSLSDRGRDSPLHF. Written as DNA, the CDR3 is TGTGCCAGCAGCCTATCCGACAGGGGTAGGGATTCACCCCTCCACTTT.